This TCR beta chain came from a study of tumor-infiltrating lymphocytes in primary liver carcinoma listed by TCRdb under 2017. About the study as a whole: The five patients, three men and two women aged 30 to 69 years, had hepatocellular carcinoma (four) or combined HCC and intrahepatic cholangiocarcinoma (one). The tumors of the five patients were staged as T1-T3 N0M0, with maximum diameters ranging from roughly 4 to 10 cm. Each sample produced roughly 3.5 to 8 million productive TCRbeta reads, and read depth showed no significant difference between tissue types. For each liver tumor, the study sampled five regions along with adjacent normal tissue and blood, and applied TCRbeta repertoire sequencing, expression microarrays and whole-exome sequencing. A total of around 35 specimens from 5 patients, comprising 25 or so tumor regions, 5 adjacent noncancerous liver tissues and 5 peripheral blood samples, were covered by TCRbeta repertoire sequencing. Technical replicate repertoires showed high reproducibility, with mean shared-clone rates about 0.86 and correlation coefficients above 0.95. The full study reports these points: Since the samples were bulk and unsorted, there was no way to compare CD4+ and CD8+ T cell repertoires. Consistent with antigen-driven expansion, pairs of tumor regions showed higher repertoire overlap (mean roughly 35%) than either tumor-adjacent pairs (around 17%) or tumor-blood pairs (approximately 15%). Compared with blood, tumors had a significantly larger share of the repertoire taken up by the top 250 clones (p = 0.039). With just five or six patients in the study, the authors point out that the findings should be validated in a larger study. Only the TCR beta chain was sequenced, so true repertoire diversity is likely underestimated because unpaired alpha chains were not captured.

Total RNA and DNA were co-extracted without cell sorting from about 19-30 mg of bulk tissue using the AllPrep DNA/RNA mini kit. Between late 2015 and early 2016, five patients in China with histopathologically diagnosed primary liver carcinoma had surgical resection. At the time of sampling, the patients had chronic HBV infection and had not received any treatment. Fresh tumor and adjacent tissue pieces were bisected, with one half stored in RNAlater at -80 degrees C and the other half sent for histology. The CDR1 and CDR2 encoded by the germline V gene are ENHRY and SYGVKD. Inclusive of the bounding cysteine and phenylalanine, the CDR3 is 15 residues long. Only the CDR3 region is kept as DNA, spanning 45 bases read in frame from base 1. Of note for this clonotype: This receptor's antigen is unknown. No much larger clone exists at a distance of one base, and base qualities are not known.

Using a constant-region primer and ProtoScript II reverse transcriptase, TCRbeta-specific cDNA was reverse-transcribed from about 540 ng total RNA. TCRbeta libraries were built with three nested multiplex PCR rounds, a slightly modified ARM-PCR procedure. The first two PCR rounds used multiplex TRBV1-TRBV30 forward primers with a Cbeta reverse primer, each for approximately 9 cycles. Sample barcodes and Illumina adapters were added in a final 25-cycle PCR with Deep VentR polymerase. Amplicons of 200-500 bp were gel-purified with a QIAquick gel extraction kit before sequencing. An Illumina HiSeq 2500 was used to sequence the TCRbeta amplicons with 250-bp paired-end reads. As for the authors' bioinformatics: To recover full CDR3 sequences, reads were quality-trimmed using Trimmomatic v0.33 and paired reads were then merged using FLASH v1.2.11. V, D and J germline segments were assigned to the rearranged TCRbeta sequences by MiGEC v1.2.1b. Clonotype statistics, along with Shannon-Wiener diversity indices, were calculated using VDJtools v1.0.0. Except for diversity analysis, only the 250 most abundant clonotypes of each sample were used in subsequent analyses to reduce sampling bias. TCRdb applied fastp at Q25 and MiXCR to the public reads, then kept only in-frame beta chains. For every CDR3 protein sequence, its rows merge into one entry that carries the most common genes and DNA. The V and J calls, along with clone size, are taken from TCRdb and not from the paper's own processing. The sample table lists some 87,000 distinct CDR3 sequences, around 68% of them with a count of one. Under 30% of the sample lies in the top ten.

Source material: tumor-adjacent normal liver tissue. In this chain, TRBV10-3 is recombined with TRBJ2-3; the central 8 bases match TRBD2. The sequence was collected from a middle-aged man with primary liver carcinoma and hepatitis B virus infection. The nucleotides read TGTACCACCAGTGAGAGAGCGGGAGCAACAGATACGCAGTATTTT. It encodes CTTSERAGATDTQYF.